The clone carrying this TCR beta chain was seen more than once but under ten times. Its antigen is unidentified. This specimen comes from a study of blood T cells in healthy people across ages. Findings and caveats of the study: More naive CD4+ cells and higher diversity were found in long-lived than in aged donors.

Germline V gene sequence: CDR1 SGHDT, CDR2 YYEEEE. The CDR3 contains 16 residues. The ends were cut back, 4 bases at V and 3 bases at J, with 18 bases in the middle. A sample-barcoded 5' primer and a J-beta primer mix were used in a second PCR of about 7 to 12 cycles. At least 3 million CDR3-containing paired-end reads were obtained per sample. MiXCR was run by TCRdb on the 5' RACE reads, yielding one entry per CDR3 protein. This sample carries fewer than 2,000,000 distinct CDR3 sequences, about 39% of them seen once, and the ten largest clones take under 25%. The V gene is TRBV5-6, the J gene TRBJ2-3, with D possibly TRBD2 on 6 matching bases. The receptor's source is a human donor in good health. Input material: blood. CDR3 amino acids: CASSPQGGDVTDTQYF. The CDR3 region has the DNA TGTGCCAGCAGCCCTCAGGGAGGAGACGTGACAGATACGCAGTATTTT. Full variable domain (remainder filled in from reference TRBV5-6 and TRBJ2-3): DAGVTQSPTHLIKTRGQQVTLRCSPKSGHDTVSWYQQALGQGPQFIFQYYEEEERQRGNFPDRFSGHQFPNYSSELNVNALLLGDSALYLCASSPQGGDVTDTQYFGPGTRLTVL.